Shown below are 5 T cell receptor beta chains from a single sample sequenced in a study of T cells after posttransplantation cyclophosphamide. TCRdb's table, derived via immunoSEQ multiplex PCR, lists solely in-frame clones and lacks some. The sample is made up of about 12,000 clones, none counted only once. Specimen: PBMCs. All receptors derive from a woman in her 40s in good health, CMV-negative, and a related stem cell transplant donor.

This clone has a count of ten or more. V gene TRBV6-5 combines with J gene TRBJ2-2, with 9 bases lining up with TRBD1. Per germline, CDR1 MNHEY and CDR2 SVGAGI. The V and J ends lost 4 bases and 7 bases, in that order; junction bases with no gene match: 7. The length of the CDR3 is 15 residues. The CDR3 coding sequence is TGTGCCAGCAGTTTCTGGACAGGGGCGGGCGGGGAGCTGTTTTTT. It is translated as CASSFWTGAGGELFF.

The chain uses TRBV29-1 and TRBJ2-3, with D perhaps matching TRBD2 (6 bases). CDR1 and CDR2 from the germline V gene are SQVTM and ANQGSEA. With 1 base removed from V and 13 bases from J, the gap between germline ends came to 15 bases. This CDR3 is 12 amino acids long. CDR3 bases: TGCAGCGTTGAAGTCCTCCAGGCGGGGAAGTATTTT. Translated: CSVEVLQAGKYF.

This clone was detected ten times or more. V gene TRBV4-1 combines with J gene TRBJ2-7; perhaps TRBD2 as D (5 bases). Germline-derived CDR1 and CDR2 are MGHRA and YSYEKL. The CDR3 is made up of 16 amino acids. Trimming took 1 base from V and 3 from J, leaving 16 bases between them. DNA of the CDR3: TGCGCCAGCAGCCAAGGTGGCGGGCAGATCAGCTACGAGCAGTACTTC. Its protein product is CASSQGGGQISYEQYF.

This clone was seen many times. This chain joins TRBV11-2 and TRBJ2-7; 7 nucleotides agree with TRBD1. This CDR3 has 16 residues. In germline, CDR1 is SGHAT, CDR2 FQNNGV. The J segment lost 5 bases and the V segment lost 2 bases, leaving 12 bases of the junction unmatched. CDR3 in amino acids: CASSLRLSEGANEQYF. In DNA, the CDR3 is TGTGCCAGCAGCTTAAGACTCTCCGAGGGGGCTAACGAGCAGTACTTC.

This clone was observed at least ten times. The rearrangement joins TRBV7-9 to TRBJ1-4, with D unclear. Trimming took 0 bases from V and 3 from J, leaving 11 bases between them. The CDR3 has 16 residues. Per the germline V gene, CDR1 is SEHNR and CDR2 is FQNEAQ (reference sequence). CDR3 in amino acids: CASSLANVRANEKLFF. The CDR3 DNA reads TGTGCCAGCAGCTTAGCAAACGTCCGGGCTAATGAAAAACTGTTTTTT.